Described below is a single T cell receptor beta chain sequence and its context. Reverse transcription used about 0.45 to 1 ug RNA and random hexamers. In TCRdb, the immunoSEQ multiplex PCR reads were re-called with MiXCR into one record per CDR3 protein. The data show roughly 120,000 distinct CDR3 sequences, less than 97% seen once. The entry originates in a study of CD8 T cells in Susac syndrome. Germline V gene lookup returns CDR1 LNHDA and CDR2 SQIVND (reference sequence). The length of the CDR3 is 14 residues. The V and J ends lost 7 bases and 0 bases respectively, with 10 bases between them. Material for sequencing was CD4+ T cells from PBMCs. The TCR sequence derives from a human donor in good health. The V gene is TRBV19, the J gene TRBJ1-5; D uncertain. CDR3 sequence reads: CASKEGLSNQPQHF. For the CDR3, the DNA is TGTGCCAGTAAGGAAGGACTTAGCAATCAGCCCCAGCATTTT.